The rows below give T cell receptor beta chains drawn from one sample of a study of T cell responses to AZD1222 COVID-19 vaccine. Sequencing used immunoSEQ multiplex PCR; TCRdb keeps in-frame clones, though not all of them. The repertoire has more than 110,000 clones, over 85% of them found once; the top ten carry more than 5%. The sequencing here drew on peripheral blood, taken on day 0 of AZD1222 vaccination. These receptors all come from an adult in good health. CDR3s include the opening cysteine and the closing phenylalanine or tryptophan. D genes are given only for firm matches. Clone size, where shown, is once, few, many, or a class for clones that have expanded.

d_call j_call clone_size v_call cdr3_aa cdr3_nt
NA TRBJ2-1 NA TRBV5-4 CASNLLGPTNEQFF TGTGCCAGCAATTTGTTGGGACCGACCAATGAGCAGTTCTTC
NA TRBJ2-2 NA TRBV4-1 CASSPAVRGNAGELFF TGCGCCAGCAGCCCAGCGGTCCGGGGGAATGCCGGGGAGCTGTTTTTT
NA TRBJ2-7 once TRBV4-1 CASSQVVFAGPSYEQYF TGCGCCAGCAGCCAAGTGGTGTTTGCGGGACCCTCCTACGAGCAGTACTTC
TRBD1 TRBJ2-7 once TRBV2 CASSAPSGSGTGKYEQYF TGTGCCAGCAGTGCCCCCTCGGGATCCGGGACAGGTAAATACGAGCAGTACTTC
NA TRBJ1-4 NA TRBV27 CASSLSRGPYEKLFF TGTGCCAGCAGTTTATCACGGGGGCCTTATGAAAAACTGTTTTTT
NA TRBJ2-7 NA TRBV7-8 CASSYQATYEQYF TGTGCCAGCAGCTACCAGGCGACCTACGAGCAGTACTTC
NA TRBJ2-7 NA TRBV5-6 CASSKGSSYEQYF TGTGCCAGCAGCAAGGGGAGCTCCTACGAGCAGTACTTC
NA TRBJ2-5 NA TRBV2 CASKTRTDTQETQYF TGTGCCAGCAAGACACGGACGGACACCCAAGAGACCCAGTACTTC
NA TRBJ1-1 NA TRBV6-5 CASGAGEGTEAFF TGTGCCAGCGGGGCGGGGGAGGGAACTGAAGCTTTCTTT
NA TRBJ2-3 NA TRBV28 CASSLSRRGGVYFTDTQYF TGTGCCAGCAGTCTCTCTAGGAGGGGGGGCGTGTACTTCACAGATACGCAGTATTTT
TRBD1 TRBJ1-2 NA TRBV24-1 CATSDFAQGAYGYTF TGTGCCACCAGTGATTTCGCCCAGGGGGCCTATGGCTACACCTTC
TRBD1 TRBJ2-4 NA TRBV7-6 CASSYRQGAFDIQYF TGTGCCAGCAGCTACCGACAGGGGGCCTTTGACATTCAGTACTTC
TRBD1 TRBJ1-1 NA TRBV28 CASSETGSENTEAFF TGTGCCAGCAGTGAGACAGGGTCTGAGAACACTGAAGCTTTCTTT
NA TRBJ2-7 NA TRBV4-1 CASSQENRASYEQYF TGCGCCAGCAGCCAAGAAAACAGGGCCTCCTACGAGCAGTACTTC
NA TRBJ2-7 NA TRBV14 CASRPSGATYEQYF TGTGCCAGCAGACCCTCTGGAGCCACCTACGAGCAGTACTTC
TRBD2 TRBJ2-1 NA TRBV15 CATSRPSGRAYNEQFF TGTGCCACCAGCAGACCTAGCGGGAGGGCCTACAATGAGCAGTTCTTC
TRBD1 TRBJ1-3 once TRBV28 CASIRQGDHSGNTIYF TGTGCCAGCATCCGACAGGGGGATCACTCTGGAAACACCATATATTTT
NA TRBJ2-2 once TRBV27 CASSFRVAGELFF TGTGCCAGCAGTTTTAGGGTGGCCGGGGAGCTGTTTTTT
TRBD1 TRBJ2-1 NA TRBV7-9 CASSRTGFYNEQFF TGTGCCAGCAGCCGGACAGGGTTCTACAATGAGCAGTTCTTC
NA TRBJ2-5 NA TRBV6-1 CASSEALGQMQETQYF TGTGCCAGCAGTGAAGCGCTGGGTCAGATGCAAGAGACCCAGTACTTC
NA TRBJ1-1 NA TRBV9 CASSDTTGGTEAFF TGTGCCAGCAGCGACACGACAGGAGGCACTGAAGCTTTCTTT
NA TRBJ2-5 NA TRBV29-1 CSVGEGGETQYF TGCAGCGTTGGGGAAGGGGGAGAGACCCAGTACTTC
NA TRBJ1-5 NA TRBV18 CASSPSTTGNQPQHF TGTGCCAGCTCACCGAGCACAACGGGCAATCAGCCCCAGCATTTT
NA TRBJ1-1 NA TRBV10-1 CASRSQAGTEAFF TGCGCCAGCAGATCTCAAGCGGGCACTGAAGCTTTCTTT
NA TRBJ1-1 NA TRBV27 CASSLLLGGTEAFF TGTGCCAGCAGTTTATTACTGGGAGGTACTGAAGCTTTCTTT
TRBD2 TRBJ2-3 NA TRBV7-2 CASAWASGRDTQYF TGTGCCAGCGCCTGGGCTAGCGGAAGAGATACGCAGTATTTT
NA TRBJ2-5 NA TRBV28 CASSSPTGFAETQYF TGTGCCAGCAGTTCCCCGACAGGCTTCGCGGAGACCCAGTACTTC
NA TRBJ1-5 NA TRBV19 CASSIVSVRLSNQPQHF TGTGCCAGTAGTATAGTCTCTGTTAGACTTAGCAATCAGCCCCAGCATTTT
NA TRBJ2-6 NA TRBV10-3 CAIRGPPSGSGANVLTF TGTGCCATCAGAGGCCCTCCGTCTGGCTCTGGGGCCAACGTCCTGACTTTC
NA TRBJ1-1 NA TRBV29-1 CSSTGAQGGEAFF TGCAGCTCCACCGGGGCCCAGGGTGGTGAAGCTTTCTTT
NA TRBJ2-1 NA TRBV19 CASSIDFRGVYNEQFF TGTGCCAGTAGTATAGATTTTAGAGGGGTCTACAATGAGCAGTTCTTC
NA TRBJ1-5 NA TRBV7-2 CASSLDLRGWQPQHF TGTGCCAGCAGCTTGGACTTGAGGGGTTGGCAGCCCCAGCATTTT
NA TRBJ2-7 NA TRBV11-2 CASSLDGGATYEQYF TGTGCCAGCAGCTTAGATGGGGGGGCTACCTACGAGCAGTACTTC
NA TRBJ1-5 NA TRBV6-5 CASSPRMGVNQPQHF TGTGCCAGCAGCCCGCGTATGGGTGTCAATCAGCCCCAGCATTTT
NA TRBJ1-1 NA TRBV6-5 CASRTRQAGGTEAFF TGTGCCAGCAGAACTAGACAGGCTGGGGGGACTGAAGCTTTCTTT
NA TRBJ2-3 NA TRBV27 CASSLGNTDTQYF TGTGCCAGCAGTTTGGGAAACACAGATACGCAGTATTTT
NA TRBJ1-5 NA TRBV28 CASTSAGEPQHF TGTGCCAGCACCTCGGCGGGCGAGCCCCAGCATTTT
TRBD1 TRBJ1-6 few TRBV18 CASSARQGSSYNSPLHF TGTGCCAGCTCAGCGAGACAGGGGTCGTCCTATAATTCACCCCTCCACTTT
NA TRBJ2-5 NA TRBV6-2/TRBV6-3 CASSYGFMVPKGQETQYF TGTGCCAGCAGTTACGGTTTTATGGTCCCGAAAGGACAAGAGACCCAGTACTTC
NA TRBJ2-2 NA TRBV5-1 CASSLDRATGELFF TGCGCCAGCAGCTTGGACAGGGCCACCGGGGAGCTGTTTTTT
NA TRBJ2-3 NA TRBV7-9 CASSPIMRGTDTQYF TGTGCCAGCAGTCCAATTATGCGAGGAACAGATACGCAGTATTTT
NA TRBJ1-4 NA TRBV2 CASAVLYTNEKLFF TGTGCCAGCGCCGTCCTTTATACTAATGAAAAACTGTTTTTT
NA TRBJ2-4 NA TRBV6-5 CASSYSGAKNIQYF TGTGCCAGCAGTTACTCAGGAGCCAAAAACATTCAGTACTTC
NA TRBJ1-2 NA TRBV19 CASGGEDGYTF TGTGCCAGCGGAGGGGAGGATGGCTACACCTTC
TRBD1 TRBJ1-1 NA TRBV13 CASSRDRNTEAFF TGTGCCAGCAGCAGGGACAGGAACACTGAAGCTTTCTTT
NA TRBJ1-5 NA TRBV28 CASRRLESRNQPQHF TGTGCCAGCAGAAGACTTGAATCACGCAATCAGCCCCAGCATTTT
NA TRBJ2-2 NA TRBV28 CASRGGGVNTGELFF TGTGCCAGCAGGGGCGGGGGCGTGAACACCGGGGAGCTGTTTTTT
NA TRBJ2-7 NA TRBV5-1 CASSLVGDSDEQYF TGCGCCAGCAGCTTGGTCGGGGATTCCGATGAGCAGTACTTC
TRBD2 TRBJ2-5 NA TRBV2 CASRFTLAGGGQETQYF TGTGCCAGCAGGTTCACCCTAGCGGGAGGTGGCCAAGAGACCCAGTACTTC
NA TRBJ2-1 NA TRBV3-1/TRBV3-2 CASSQGTTNEQFF TGTGCCAGCAGCCAAGGGACTACCAATGAGCAGTTCTTC
NA TRBJ2-3 NA TRBV6-5 CASRFIRRGEDTQYF TGTGCCAGCAGGTTCATAAGGCGGGGTGAAGATACGCAGTATTTT
TRBD1 TRBJ2-7 NA TRBV10-1 CASRGTGVAYF TGCGCCAGCAGAGGGACAGGGGTCGCGTACTTC
NA TRBJ2-2 NA TRBV28 CASSPVLSGTGELFF TGTGCCAGCAGTCCGGTGCTCTCGGGCACCGGGGAGCTGTTTTTT
NA TRBJ1-2 NA TRBV24-1 CATSEQGGEGGYTF TGTGCCACCAGTGAGCAGGGTGGTGAGGGCGGCTACACCTTC
TRBD1 TRBJ2-1 NA TRBV2 CASSFVPDRRGSYNEQFF TGTGCCAGCAGTTTTGTCCCGGACAGGAGAGGCTCCTACAATGAGCAGTTCTTC
TRBD2 TRBJ2-1 NA TRBV14 CASSLGGSGRNNEQFF TGTGCCAGCAGCCTTGGCGGGAGTGGCCGAAACAATGAGCAGTTCTTC
NA TRBJ1-2 NA TRBV7-8 CASSLDRAYGYTF TGTGCCAGCAGTCTCGACAGAGCCTATGGCTACACCTTC
NA TRBJ1-2 NA TRBV28 CASSLSPLYGYTF TGTGCCAGCAGTTTATCCCCATTATATGGCTACACCTTC
TRBD1 TRBJ2-1 once TRBV29-1 CSVEGDRINEQFF TGCAGCGTTGAGGGGGACAGGATCAATGAGCAGTTCTTC
TRBD2 TRBJ2-5 NA TRBV19 CASRPRLAGGGETQYF TGTGCCAGTAGACCGAGACTAGCGGGAGGAGGAGAGACCCAGTACTTC